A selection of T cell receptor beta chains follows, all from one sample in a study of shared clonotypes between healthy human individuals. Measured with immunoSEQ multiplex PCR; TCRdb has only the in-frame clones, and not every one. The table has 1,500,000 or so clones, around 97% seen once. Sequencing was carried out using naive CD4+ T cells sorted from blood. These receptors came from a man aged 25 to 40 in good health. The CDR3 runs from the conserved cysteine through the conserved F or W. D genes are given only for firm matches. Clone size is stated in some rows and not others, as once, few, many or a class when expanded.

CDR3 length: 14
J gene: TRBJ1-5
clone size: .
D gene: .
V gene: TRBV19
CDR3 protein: CASRAQSDNQPQHF
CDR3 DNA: TGTGCCAGTAGGGCCCAAAGCGACAATCAGCCCCAGCATTTT

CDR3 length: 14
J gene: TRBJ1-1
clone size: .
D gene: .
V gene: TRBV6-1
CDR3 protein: CASSEQGLNTEAFF
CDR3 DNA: TGTGCCAGCAGTGAACAGGGATTGAACACTGAAGCTTTCTTT

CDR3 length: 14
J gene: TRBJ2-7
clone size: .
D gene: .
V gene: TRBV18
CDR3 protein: CASSPDRSSYEQYF
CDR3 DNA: TGTGCCAGCTCACCTGACAGGAGCTCCTACGAGCAGTACTTC

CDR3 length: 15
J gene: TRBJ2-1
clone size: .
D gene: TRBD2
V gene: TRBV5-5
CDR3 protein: CASSFPLAGYNEQFF
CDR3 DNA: TGTGCCAGCAGCTTCCCACTAGCGGGCTACAATGAGCAGTTCTTC

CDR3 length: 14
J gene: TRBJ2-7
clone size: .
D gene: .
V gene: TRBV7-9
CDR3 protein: CASSFRGGSYEQYF
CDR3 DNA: TGTGCCAGCAGCTTTCGAGGGGGAAGCTACGAGCAGTACTTC

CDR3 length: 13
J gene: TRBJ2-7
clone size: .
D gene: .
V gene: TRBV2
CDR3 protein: CASSAGQLSQQYF
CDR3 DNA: TGTGCCAGCAGCGCGGGACAGCTGTCCCAGCAGTACTTC

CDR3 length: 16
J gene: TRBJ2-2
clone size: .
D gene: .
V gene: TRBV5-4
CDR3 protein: CASNFGGLSNTGELFF
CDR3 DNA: TGTGCCAGCAACTTTGGAGGACTCTCGAACACCGGGGAGCTGTTTTTT

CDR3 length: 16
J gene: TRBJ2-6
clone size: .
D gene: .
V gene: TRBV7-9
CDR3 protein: CASSPGRGAGANVLTF
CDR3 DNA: TGTGCCAGCAGCCCTGGTCGAGGGGCTGGGGCCAACGTCCTGACTTTC

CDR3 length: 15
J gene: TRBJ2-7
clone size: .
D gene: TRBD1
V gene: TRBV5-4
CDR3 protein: CAITQGGQGVYEQYF
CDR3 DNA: TGTGCCATCACTCAGGGGGGACAGGGTGTCTACGAGCAGTACTTC

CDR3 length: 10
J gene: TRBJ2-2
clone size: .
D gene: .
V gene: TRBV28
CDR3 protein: CASGTWELFF
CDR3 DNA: TGTGCCAGTGGCACCTGGGAGCTGTTTTTT

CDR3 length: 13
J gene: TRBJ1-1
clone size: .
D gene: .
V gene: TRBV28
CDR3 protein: CASSFRGNTEAFF
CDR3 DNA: TGTGCCAGCAGTTTCCGGGGCAACACTGAAGCTTTCTTT

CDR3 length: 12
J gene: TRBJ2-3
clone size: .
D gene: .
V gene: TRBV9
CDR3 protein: CASRGVGDTQYF
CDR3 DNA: TGTGCCAGCAGAGGAGTTGGAGATACGCAGTATTTT

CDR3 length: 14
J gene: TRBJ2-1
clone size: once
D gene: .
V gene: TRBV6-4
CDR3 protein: CASSVRRDYNEQFF
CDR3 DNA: TGTGCCAGCAGTGTACGACGGGACTACAATGAGCAGTTCTTC

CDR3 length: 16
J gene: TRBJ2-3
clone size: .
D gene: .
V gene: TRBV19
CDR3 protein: CASSISQGVISDTQYF
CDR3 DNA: TGTGCCAGTAGTATCTCGCAGGGCGTTATTTCAGATACGCAGTATTTT

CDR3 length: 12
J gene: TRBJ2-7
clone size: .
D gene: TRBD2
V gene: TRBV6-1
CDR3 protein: CASLAGIYEQYF
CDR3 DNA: TGTGCCAGCTTAGCGGGGATCTACGAGCAGTACTTC

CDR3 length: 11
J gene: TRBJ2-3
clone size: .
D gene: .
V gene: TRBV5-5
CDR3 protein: CASSSTDTQYF
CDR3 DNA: TGTGCCAGCAGCTCCACAGATACGCAGTATTTT

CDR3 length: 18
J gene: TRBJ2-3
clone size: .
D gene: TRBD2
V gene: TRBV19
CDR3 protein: CASSIGLGGSTSTDTQYF
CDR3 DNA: TGTGCCAGTAGTATAGGATTGGGGGGGTCAACTAGCACAGATACGCAGTATTTT

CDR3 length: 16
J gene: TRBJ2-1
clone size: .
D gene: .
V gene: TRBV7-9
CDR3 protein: CASSLDPTSSYNEQFF
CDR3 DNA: TGTGCCAGCAGCTTAGATCCTACGAGCTCCTACAATGAGCAGTTCTTC

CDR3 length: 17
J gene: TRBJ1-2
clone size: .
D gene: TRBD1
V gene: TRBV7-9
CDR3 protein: CASSPRPGTGDNYGYTF
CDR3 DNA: TGTGCCAGCAGCCCACGTCCCGGGACAGGGGATAACTATGGCTACACCTTC

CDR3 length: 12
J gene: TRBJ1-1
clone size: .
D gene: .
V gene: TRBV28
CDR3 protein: CASTGNPVEAFF
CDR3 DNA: TGTGCCAGCACGGGGAACCCGGTCGAAGCTTTCTTT

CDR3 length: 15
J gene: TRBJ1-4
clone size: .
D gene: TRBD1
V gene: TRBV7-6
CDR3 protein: CASSFNRDRTEKLFF
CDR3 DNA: TGTGCCAGCAGCTTCAACCGGGACAGGACCGAAAAACTGTTTTTT

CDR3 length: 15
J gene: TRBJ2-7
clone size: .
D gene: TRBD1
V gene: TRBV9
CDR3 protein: CASSVEAGGFDEQYF
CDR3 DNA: TGTGCCAGCAGCGTAGAGGCAGGGGGCTTCGACGAGCAGTACTTC

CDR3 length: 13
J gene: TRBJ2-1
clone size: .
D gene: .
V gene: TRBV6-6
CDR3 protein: CASTALEYNEQFF
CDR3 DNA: TGTGCCAGCACCGCCCTTGAATACAATGAGCAGTTCTTC

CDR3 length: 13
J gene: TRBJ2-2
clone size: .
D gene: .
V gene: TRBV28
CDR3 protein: CASNTPFTGELFF
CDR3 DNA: TGTGCCAGCAATACACCCTTCACCGGGGAGCTGTTTTTT

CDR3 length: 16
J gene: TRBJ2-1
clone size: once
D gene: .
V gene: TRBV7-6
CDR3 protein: CASSWPYTGGYNEQFF
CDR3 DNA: TGTGCCAGCAGCTGGCCTTACACCGGAGGCTACAATGAGCAGTTCTTC

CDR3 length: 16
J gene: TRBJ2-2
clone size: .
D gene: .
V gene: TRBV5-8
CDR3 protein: CASSLLRGSRVGELFF
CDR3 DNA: TGTGCCAGCAGCTTGCTCAGGGGAAGTCGGGTCGGGGAGCTGTTTTTT

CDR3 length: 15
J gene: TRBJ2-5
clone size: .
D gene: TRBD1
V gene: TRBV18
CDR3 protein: CASSPPDRGQETQYF
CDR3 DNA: TGTGCCAGCTCACCACCCGACAGGGGACAAGAGACCCAGTACTTC

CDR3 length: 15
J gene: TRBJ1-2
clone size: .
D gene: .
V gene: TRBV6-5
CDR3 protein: CASSYSIGTLDGYTF
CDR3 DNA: TGTGCCAGCAGTTACTCAATCGGGACTTTGGATGGCTACACCTTC

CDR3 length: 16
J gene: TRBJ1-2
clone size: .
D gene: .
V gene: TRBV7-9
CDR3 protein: CASSPETQDIGYGYTF
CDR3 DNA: TGTGCCAGCAGCCCTGAAACTCAGGATATTGGTTATGGCTACACCTTC

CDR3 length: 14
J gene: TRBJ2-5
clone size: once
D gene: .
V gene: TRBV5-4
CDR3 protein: CASSLDRAQETQYF
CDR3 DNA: TGTGCCAGCAGCTTGGACAGGGCCCAAGAGACCCAGTACTTC

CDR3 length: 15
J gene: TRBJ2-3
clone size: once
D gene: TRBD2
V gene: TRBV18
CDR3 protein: CASSELAGGTDTQYF
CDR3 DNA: TGTGCCAGCTCCGAACTAGCGGGAGGCACAGATACGCAGTATTTT

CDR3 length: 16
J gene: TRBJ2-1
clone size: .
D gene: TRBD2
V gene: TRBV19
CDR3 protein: CASRFDGLAGEEAQFF
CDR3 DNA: TGTGCCAGTAGGTTTGACGGACTAGCGGGAGAGGAGGCCCAGTTCTTC

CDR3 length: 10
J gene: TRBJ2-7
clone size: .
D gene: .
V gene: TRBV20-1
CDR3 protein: CSAAEGEQYF
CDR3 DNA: TGCAGTGCCGCTGAGGGCGAGCAGTACTTC

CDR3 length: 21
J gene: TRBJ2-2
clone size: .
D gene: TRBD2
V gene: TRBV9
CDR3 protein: CASSAQTLPGLAGRNTGELFF
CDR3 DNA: TGTGCCAGCAGCGCACAGACGTTACCGGGACTAGCGGGAAGGAACACCGGGGAGCTGTTTTTT

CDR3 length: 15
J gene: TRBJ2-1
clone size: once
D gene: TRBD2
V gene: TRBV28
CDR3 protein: CASSLIAGDYNEQFF
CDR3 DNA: TGTGCCAGCAGTTTAATAGCGGGAGATTACAATGAGCAGTTCTTC

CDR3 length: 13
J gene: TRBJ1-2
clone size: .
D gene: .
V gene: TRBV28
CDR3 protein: CASSYQGLAGYTF
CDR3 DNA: TGTGCCAGCAGTTACCAGGGTTTAGCTGGCTACACCTTC

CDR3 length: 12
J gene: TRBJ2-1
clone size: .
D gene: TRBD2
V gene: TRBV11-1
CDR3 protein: CATKFSGNEQFF
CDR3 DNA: TGTGCCACCAAGTTTAGCGGGAATGAGCAGTTCTTC

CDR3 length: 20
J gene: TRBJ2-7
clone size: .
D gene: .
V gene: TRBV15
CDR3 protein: CATSIRRPRFQRSGGDEQYF
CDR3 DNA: TGTGCCACCAGCATCCGGCGGCCTAGGTTTCAGCGGTCCGGGGGCGACGAGCAGTACTTC

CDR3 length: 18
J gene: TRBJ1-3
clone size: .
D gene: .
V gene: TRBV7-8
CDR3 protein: CASSLADQRLSSGNTIYF
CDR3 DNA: TGTGCCAGCAGCTTAGCGGATCAGCGGCTGAGCTCTGGAAACACCATATATTTT

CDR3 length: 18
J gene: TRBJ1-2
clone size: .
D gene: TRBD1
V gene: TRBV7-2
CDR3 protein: CASSLVTTGLNRNYGYTF
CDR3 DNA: TGTGCCAGCAGCCTAGTGACGACAGGGCTTAATCGTAACTATGGCTACACCTTC

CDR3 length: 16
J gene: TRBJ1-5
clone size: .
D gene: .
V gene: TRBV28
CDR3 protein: CASTLRLGGTGQPQHF
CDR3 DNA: TGTGCCAGCACCCTACGCTTGGGAGGAACTGGGCAGCCCCAGCATTTT

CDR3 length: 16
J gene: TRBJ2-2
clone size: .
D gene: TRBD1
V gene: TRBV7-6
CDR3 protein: CASRPKTGVDTGELFF
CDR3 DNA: TGTGCCAGCCGTCCTAAGACAGGGGTGGACACCGGGGAGCTGTTTTTT

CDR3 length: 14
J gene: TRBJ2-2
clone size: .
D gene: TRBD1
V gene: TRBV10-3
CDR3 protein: CATSSRGLGGELFF
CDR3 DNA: TGTGCCACGTCGTCCAGGGGGCTGGGCGGGGAGCTGTTTTTT

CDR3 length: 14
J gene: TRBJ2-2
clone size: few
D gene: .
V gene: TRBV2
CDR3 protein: CASSETSNTGELFF
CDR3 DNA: TGTGCCAGCAGTGAAACGTCAAACACCGGGGAGCTGTTTTTT

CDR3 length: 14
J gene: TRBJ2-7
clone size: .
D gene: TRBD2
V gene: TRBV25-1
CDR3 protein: CASSLTGGIYEQYF
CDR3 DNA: TGTGCCAGCAGTTTAACGGGAGGGATTTACGAGCAGTACTTC

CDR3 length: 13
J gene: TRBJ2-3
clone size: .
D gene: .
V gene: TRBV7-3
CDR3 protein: CASSLTGPDTQYF
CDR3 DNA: TGTGCCAGCAGCTTAACGGGGCCAGATACGCAGTATTTT

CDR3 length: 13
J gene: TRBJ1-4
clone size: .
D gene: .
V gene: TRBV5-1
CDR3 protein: CASSWGSNEKLFF
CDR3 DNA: TGCGCCAGCAGTTGGGGATCTAATGAAAAACTGTTTTTT

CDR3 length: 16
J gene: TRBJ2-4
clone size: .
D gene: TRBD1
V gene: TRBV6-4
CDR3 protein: CASSEWVGTGKNIQYF
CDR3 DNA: TGTGCCAGCAGTGAATGGGTTGGGACAGGGAAAAACATTCAGTACTTC

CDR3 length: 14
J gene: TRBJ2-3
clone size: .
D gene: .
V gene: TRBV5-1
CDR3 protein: CASSLDLPTDTQYF
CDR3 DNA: TGCGCCAGCAGCTTGGACCTACCCACAGATACGCAGTATTTT

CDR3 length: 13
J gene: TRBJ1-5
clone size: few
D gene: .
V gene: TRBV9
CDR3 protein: CASSVGGHQPQHF
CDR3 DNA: TGTGCCAGCAGCGTAGGGGGACATCAGCCCCAGCATTTT

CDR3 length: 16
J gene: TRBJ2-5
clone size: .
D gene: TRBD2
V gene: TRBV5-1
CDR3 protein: CASSVGLAEGAETQYF
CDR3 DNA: TGCGCCAGCAGCGTGGGACTAGCGGAGGGGGCAGAGACCCAGTACTTC

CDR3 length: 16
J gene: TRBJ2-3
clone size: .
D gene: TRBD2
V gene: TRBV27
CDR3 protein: CASSDRRGRVPDTQYF
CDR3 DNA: TGTGCCAGCTCCGACCGCCGCGGGAGAGTGCCAGATACGCAGTATTTT

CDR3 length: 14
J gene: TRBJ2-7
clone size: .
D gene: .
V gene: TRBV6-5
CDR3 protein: CASSQRAGGYEQYF
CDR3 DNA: TGTGCCAGCAGCCAAAGGGCCGGGGGCTACGAGCAGTACTTC

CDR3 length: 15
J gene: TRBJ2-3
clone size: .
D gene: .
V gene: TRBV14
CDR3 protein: CASSQELGSTDTQYF
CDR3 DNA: TGTGCCAGCAGCCAAGAGCTGGGTAGCACAGATACGCAGTATTTT

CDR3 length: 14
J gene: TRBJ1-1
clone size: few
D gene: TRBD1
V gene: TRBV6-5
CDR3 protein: CASSYRTGRAEAFF
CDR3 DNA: TGTGCCAGCAGTTACCGGACAGGGCGAGCTGAAGCTTTCTTT

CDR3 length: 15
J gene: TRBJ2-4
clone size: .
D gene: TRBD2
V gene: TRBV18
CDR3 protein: CASSPQGRGKNIQYF
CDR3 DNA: TGTGCCAGCTCACCACAAGGGAGGGGCAAAAACATTCAGTACTTC

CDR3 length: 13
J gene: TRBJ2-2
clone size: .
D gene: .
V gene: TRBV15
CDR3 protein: CATSRGSTGELFF
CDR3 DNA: TGTGCCACCAGCAGAGGAAGCACCGGGGAGCTGTTTTTT

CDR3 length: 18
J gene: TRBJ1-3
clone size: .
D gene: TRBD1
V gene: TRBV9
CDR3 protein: CASSVALQGTASGNTIYF
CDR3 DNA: TGTGCCAGCAGCGTAGCGCTTCAAGGGACAGCCTCTGGAAACACCATATATTTT

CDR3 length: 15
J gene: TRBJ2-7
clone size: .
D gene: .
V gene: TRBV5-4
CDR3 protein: CASSLVAGDFYEQYF
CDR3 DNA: TGTGCCAGCAGCTTGGTAGCAGGGGATTTCTACGAGCAGTACTTC